The T cell receptor beta chain described here comes from a study of early T cells in non-severe SARS-CoV-2 infection. With V trimmed by 6 bases and J by 6 bases, 8 bases remained unmatched. This CDR3 has 14 amino acids. Germline V lookup: CDR1 MNHNY, CDR2 SVGAGI (reference sequence). Each single cDNA molecule received a unique molecular identifier. TCRdb reanalysed the 5' RACE reads using MiXCR and keeps one entry per CDR3 protein. This table has over 80,000 distinct CDR3 sequences, about 12% appearing once. Sequencing was performed on whole blood, taken at baseline. The receptor was derived from an adult who was a healthcare worker with PCR-confirmed SARS-CoV-2 infection or an uninfected control (not recorded which). The chain joins TRBV6-6 to TRBJ1-3; 7 positions agree with TRBD1. CDR3 nucleotide sequence: TGTGCCAGCAGCCCGGGACAGCCGGAAAACACCATATATTTT. Translating it yields CASSPGQPENTIYF.